This entry features one T cell receptor (beta chain) sequence. TCRdb fed the RT-PCR reads into MiXCR, producing one record per CDR3 protein. The sample gives 650,000 to 800,000 distinct CDR3 sequences, approximately 15% of which show up once; roughly 3.9% is in the top ten. The CDR3 runs to 15 residues. V lost 4 bases and J 1 base, leaving 11 bases between the germline ends. Germline V gene data show CDR1 as KGHSH and CDR2 as LQKENI. Sequenced sample: memory CD4+ T cells from blood. V is TRBV18 and J is TRBJ1-5; D ambiguous. The sequence came from a female donor in good health, serving as a healthy control. CDR3: CASSRVERSNQPQHF. The CDR3 region has the DNA TGTGCCAGCTCACGAGTGGAACGGAGCAATCAGCCCCAGCATTTT.